This T cell receptor (beta chain) was profiled in a study of cytomegalovirus exposure and HLA in healthy donors (dated by TCRdb to 2016 to 2017). For context, the study as a whole: In an earlier analysis of under 600 of the donors, around 290 Gb of sequence data and some 120 million unique TCR beta sequences from about 190 million T cells were reported. An early release that covered several hundred HLA-typed donors contained approximately 300 gigabases of sequencing data and 75 million to 100 million unique TCR sequences. Of the approximately 400 genotyped donors, 65% to 90% were placed in the genetic ancestry cluster associated with self-reported Caucasian donors. The aim of the study was to test whether cataloging public T cell receptors could identify signatures of past pathogen exposure. The study profiled the T cell repertoires of approximately 700 subjects by immunosequencing and related them to cytomegalovirus serostatus. Along with the roughly 610-subject first cohort, a separate validation cohort of over a hundred different subjects was used. To predict cytomegalovirus infection status, the study combined high-throughput TCR immunosequencing, statistical association of individual TCRs with disease status, and machine learning. To study patterns of TCR occurrence, a later analysis re-analyzed previously published TCR beta repertoires from several hundred donors and added high-resolution HLA genotyping. Rather than using new phenotypic data, the later analysis identified candidate immune exposures from TCR beta sequences and from how often those sequences occurred across donors. In an earlier analysis of a few hundred of the donors, high-throughput TCR beta sequencing was used to judge whether each TCR beta V gene segment behaved as functional or pseudogenic. Donor age, sex, ethnicity and CMV serostatus were compiled alongside the repertoire data. In a later genetic analysis, genome-wide SNP genotypes for about 65% of the roughly 670 donors were used, and that subset was treated as a discovery cohort. Every discovery cohort repertoire had been produced on one sequencing platform. Class I and class II HLA loci were covered by the typing at four-digit resolution. Typing coverage differed by locus: A, B, C, DRB1 and DQB1 were typed in roughly 620-630 donors, DQA1 in 500 to 550, DPA1 in 600 to 610, and DPB1 in just under 490. Four or five DR-DQ haplotypes were treated as single units for association and clustering because of strong linkage in the cohort. Across approximately 420 genotyped donors of the cohort, an average of roughly 200,000 unique TCR beta nucleotide sequences per donor were sequenced, and roughly 20% of those sequences were non-productive. Study-wide conclusions, independent of this receptor: The authors suggested that the approach could potentially be generalized to other disease states and immunological phenotypes. A total of around 150 TCR beta chains were listed by the study as associated with cytomegalovirus. In a later analysis, most CMV-associated TCR beta chains were found to appear HLA-restricted, with HLA associations seemingly driven largely by CMV exposure. Sequencing depth was assumed to be roughly uniform across donors in the presence/absence analyses, though that assumption may not hold. A group of highly shared sequence variants was considered likely to be a technical artifact of the sequencing pipeline. Compared with the approximately 700-donor mean, donors in an Asian-associated ancestry cluster had fewer N-insertions in productive TCRs, according to a later genetic analysis. In a later analysis, several top co-occurrence clusters were reported to appear linked to parvovirus B19, influenza, CMV and Epstein-Barr virus. A few of the identified cytomegalovirus-associated TCR beta chains were confirmed in vitro to be specific for cytomegalovirus antigens. When HLA alleles, especially DR and DQ, strongly co-occurred, TCR associations were difficult to assign to individual alleles. Because HLA typing was missing for some donors at each locus, association tests included only the typed subset. Specific HLA alleles were associated with more than 15,000 TCR beta sequences at a false discovery rate of 0.05 in a later analysis. An earlier analysis of around 500 of the donors showed that most TCR beta V segments appeared in productive rearrangements either about 87% or about 30% of the time, which broadly matched IMGT annotations. Only TCR beta chains were sequenced in this cohort, and the absence of alpha or paired-chain data limited detectable features. Linkage disequilibrium might explain the correlated functional status among segregating V segments, but an unknown experimental factor could not be excluded. While some public TCRs were present in many individuals, most TCR sequences turned up only very rarely across donors. The only immune exposure information available for the cohort was CMV serostatus. In a later analysis, TCR association rates were found to vary across HLA loci, with the most associated TCRs seen for DRB1 alleles and the fewest for HLA-C alleles. Some IMGT-functional V segments, including TRBV6-2 and TRBV6-3, could not be told apart with the 87-base-pair reads, so those segments were excluded. A further reported finding was that TCR beta sequences accurately predicted the HLA-A and HLA-B alleles for most subjects in the first cohort. In a later analysis, HLA-associated TCR beta chains were found to be more clonally expanded and to have lower generation probabilities than equally common non-associated chains. The classifier was reported to diagnose cytomegalovirus status with high specificity and sensitivity in both the original and validation cohorts. V-gene and J-gene trimming of TCR beta chains was associated with a missense DCLRE1C variant in a later genetic analysis, and the association was replicated in an independent cohort. Approximately 18 rarely observed V segments, including chromosome 9 orphons, were excluded from the earlier analysis of a few hundred of the donors because counts were too low.

The cohort consisted of more than 650 healthy bone marrow donors. At the time of sampling, every cohort member was nominally healthy, though immune exposures that went unrecorded were likely present. The donor tested CMV seropositive and was one of the 289 seropositive cohort members. Each donor provided a peripheral blood sample, and peripheral blood mononuclear cells were used for TCR beta sequencing. Genomic DNA was extracted from the blood cell samples with the Qiagen DNeasy Blood Extraction Kit. Receptor libraries were prepared by the immunoSEQ multiplex PCR assay. For the multiplex PCR, a mixture combining 60 forward primers for TCR Vbeta segments and 13 reverse primers for TCR Jbeta segments was used. Amplification of the CDR3 region of rearranged TCR beta genes was performed with a multiplex PCR assay on genomic DNA. Amplified TCR beta libraries were sequenced as 87-base-pair reads on the Illumina HiSeq System. The study's processing was this. A later analysis tallied 70 million to 100 million unique TCR beta chains across the 550 to 850 repertoires, and about 12 million of those chains were shared by two or more donors. Raw reads were error-corrected and collapsed into unique sequences by a nearest-neighbor algorithm in which closely related sequences were merged to remove PCR and sequencing errors. Alignment of CDR3 sequences to IMGT reference sequences was used to assign V, D and J gene segments. For a sequence to be retained, at least a six-nucleotide match to both a V gene segment and a J gene segment was required. Rearrangements were classified as productive when the CDR3 lacked stop codons and remained in frame with V and J, and all other rearrangements were classified as non-productive. CDR3 was defined according to IMGT convention as the region running from the second conserved V-encoded cysteine to the conserved J-encoded phenylalanine. The earlier analysis of more than 450 of the donors excluded sequences that lacked an unambiguous match to a single V gene segment. In an earlier analysis of several hundred of the donors, V segments were called functional above 56.7% productive rearrangements and were called segregating when the between-donor standard deviation exceeded 5%. A statistical classification framework was developed to diagnose cytomegalovirus status using the catalog of TCR beta chain sequences. In a later analysis, V and J genes were assigned by comparing TCR nucleotide sequences against IMGT/GENE-DB human TR gene sequences. Using the TCRdist pipeline, a later analysis assigned CDR3 sequences along with most-parsimonious VDJ recombination scenarios. A later analysis defined each TCR beta chain by its CDR3 amino acid sequence plus V-gene family, and excluded reads lacking a unique V-gene family. As a way to deal with suspected cross-contamination and a sequencing artifact, a later analysis dropped approximately 570 nucleotide sequences that were highly shared and had low generation probability. In a later analysis, a clonal expansion index for each public chain was calculated from normalized within-repertoire ranks of inferred template counts. Generation probabilities in a later analysis came from a VDJ recombination model fitted to out-of-frame rearrangements, and those results were checked against IGoR. In a later analysis, hypergeometric tests were used to score TCR-TCR, TCR-HLA and TCR-CMV co-occurrence, with a repertoire-size bias correction applied to TCR pairs. In a later analysis, false discovery rates were estimated by permuting HLA or CMV assignments 20 times. In a later analysis, co-occurring TCRs were grouped using DBSCAN, and TCRdist sequence similarity was added for clustering within HLA-allele-positive subsets. Repertoires with fewer than 30,000 or more than 120,000 public chains were left out of co-occurrence clustering, as were about five repertoires with anomalous nucleotide sharing. TCRdb stores this immuneACCESS table with in-frame sequences only. Part of the clones is absent; in the studies checked, under half of the shortfall reflects unresolved V genes, and no reason is known for the rest. That table gives V, J and clone size, and the DNA gave D and trimming. The sample data list some 170,000 clones, and approximately 77% of these were observed just once. More than 3.5% of the sample comes from the top ten.

Concerning this clone itself: This receptor's antigen is unknown. No base-level quality is on record; no much larger clone is a single base apart.

The CDR1 and CDR2 encoded by the germline V gene are SGHTA and FQGNSA. V is pared back by 10 bases and J by 0 bases, with 7 bases lying between the germline termini. Its CDR3 holds 13 amino acids, cysteine through phenylalanine. Only CDR3 DNA is held: 39 bases, read in frame from base 1. This TCR derives from a man aged 30-40 years in good health and CMV-seropositive. Sequences were obtained from PBMCs. The chain was built from TRBV7-2 and TRBJ2-6; possibly the D gene is TRBD1, per 5 matching bases. The DNA is as follows: TGTGCCAAACAGGACTCTGGGGCCAACGTCCTGACTTTC. This encodes CAKQDSGANVLTF.